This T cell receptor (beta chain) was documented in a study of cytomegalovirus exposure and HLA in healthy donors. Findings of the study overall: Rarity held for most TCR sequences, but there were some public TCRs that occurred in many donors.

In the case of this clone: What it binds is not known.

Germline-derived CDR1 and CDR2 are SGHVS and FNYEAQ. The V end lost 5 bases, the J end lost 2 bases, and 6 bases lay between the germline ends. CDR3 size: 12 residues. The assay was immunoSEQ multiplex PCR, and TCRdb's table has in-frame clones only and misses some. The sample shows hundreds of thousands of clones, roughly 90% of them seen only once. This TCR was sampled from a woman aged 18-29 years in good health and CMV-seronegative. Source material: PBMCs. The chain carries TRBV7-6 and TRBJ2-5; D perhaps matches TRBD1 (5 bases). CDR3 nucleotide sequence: TGTGCCAGCAGCGACAGACAAGAGACCCAGTACTTC. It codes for CASSDRQETQYF.